Presented here are 32 T cell receptor beta chains from one specimen sequenced in a study of post-analysis software for immune sequencing data. Study findings and constraints: In patients, five or six TRBV segments were more frequent than in controls, with TRBV5-6, TRBV5-1 and TRBV20-1 among them.

Their antigen targets remain unknown. Each TCR beta cDNA library carried unique molecular identifiers. TCRdb re-derived calls from the PCR reads in MiXCR, one entry per CDR3 protein. The sample records approximately 460,000 distinct CDR3 sequences, around 40% being singletons. The sequencing sample was made of blood. These receptors were obtained from a girl aged 10-17 years with multiple sclerosis.

The genes are TRBV5-1 and TRBJ2-7; 9 positions match TRBD1. Germline V gene sequence: CDR1 SGHRS, CDR2 YFSETQ. The CDR3 is 15 amino acids. The junction had 10 bases not matched to a gene; V was cut back by 7 bases and J by 2 bases. This chain's CDR3 is CASGLDRGGTYEQYF. CDR3 bases: TGCGCCAGCGGACTCGACAGGGGGGGTACCTACGAGCAGTACTTC.

This rearrangement joins TRBV20-1 to TRBJ1-1; 7 bases fit TRBD1. V shed 0 bases, J shed 0 bases, and the junction held 1 base outside the gene matches. There are 14 residues in the CDR3. CDR1 DFQATT and CDR2 SNEGSKA come from the germline V gene (reference sequence). The CDR3 DNA follows: TGCAGTGCTAGAGATGGGACAGTGAACACTGAAGCTTTCTTT. It codes for CSARDGTVNTEAFF.

In this sample, this clonotype turned up a few times. The gene calls are TRBV6-5 and TRBJ2-7; 11 bases fit TRBD2. After removal of 7 bases from V and 3 bases from J, the junction contained 8 bases not matched to a gene. This CDR3 comprises 15 residues. Germline values: CDR1 MNHEY, CDR2 SVGAGI. In DNA form, the CDR3 reads TGTGCCAGCACCAAACAGGGGACTAGCGGCTACGAGCAGTACTTC. Translation: CASTKQGTSGYEQYF.

In regard to this clonotype: This could be a read error, since a much larger clone is one nucleotide away. The chain employs TRBV2 and TRBJ2-1, with 7 bases lining up with TRBD1. The CDR3 has 13 amino acids. Germline V gives CDR1 SNHLY, CDR2 FYNNEI. CDR3 in DNA: TGTGTCAGCAGGAGTGACAGGGTAAATGAGCAGTTCTTC. It codes for CVSRSDRVNEQFF.

This sequence joins TRBV4-2 and TRBJ2-5; the match to TRBD2 covers 10 bases. The CDR3 runs 19 residues. From germline, CDR1 is LGHNA and CDR2 YNFKEQ. V lost 3 bases, J lost 5 bases, and 18 bases stayed unmatched. CDR3 loop: CASSQEPRQASGSRETQYF. The CDR3 coding sequence is TGTGCCAGCAGCCAGGAACCCAGGCAGGCTAGCGGGAGTCGGGAGACCCAGTACTTC.

The chain uses TRBV20-1 and TRBJ2-3, with 9 bases lining up with TRBD2. CDR3 length equals 13 residues. J gave up 6 bases and V 5 bases, and 6 bases lay outside the gene matches. Germline CDR1 reads DFQATT; CDR2 reads SNEGSKA (reference sequence). The CDR3 DNA sequence: TGCAGTGCTGGACTAGCGAGAGCCGATACGCAGTATTTT. Protein sequence: CSAGLARADTQYF.

This clonotype was detected a few times. This chain joins TRBV4-2 and TRBJ1-5; a weak D match, TRBD1 (5 bases). CDR3 length: 15 residues. The germline V and J ends were trimmed by 0 bases and 6 bases, with 12 bases remaining between them. Germline lookup yields CDR1 LGHNA and CDR2 YNFKEQ. Written as DNA, the CDR3 is TGTGCCAGCAGCCAAGATAGGCAGGGAGGTCAGCCCCAGCATTTT. It encodes CASSQDRQGGQPQHF.

The chain uses TRBV25-1 and TRBJ2-2; tentatively, D is TRBD2 (5 bases). V shed 3 bases and J shed 6 bases, with 14 bases lying between them. In germline, CDR1 is MGHDK, CDR2 SYGVNS. This CDR3 comprises 15 residues. The DNA for the CDR3 is TGTGCCAGCAGTGAGAGAGGGCAGGTTGCCGGGGAGCTGTTTTTT. Protein: CASSERGQVAGELFF. The full variable domain, rest sourced from reference TRBV25-1 and TRBJ2-2, is EADIYQTPRYLVIGTGKKITLECSQTMGHDKMYWYQQDPGMELHLIHYSYGVNSTEKGDLSSESTVSRIRTEHFPLTLESARPSHTSQYLCASSERGQVAGELFFGEGSRLTVL.

The chain employs TRBV28 and TRBJ2-7, with 7 bases identical to TRBD1. Trimming at V came to 3 bases and at J to 5 bases, leaving 13 bases not matched to a gene. The CDR3 runs to 16 residues. CDR1 and CDR2 (germline): MDHEN, SYDVKM. This chain's CDR3 is CASSFPLPGQSHEQYF. The CDR3 DNA reads as TGTGCCAGCAGTTTCCCCCTCCCGGGACAGAGCCACGAGCAGTACTTC.

This clonotype was seen more than once but under ten times. The chain uses TRBV7-3 and TRBJ2-3, with a tentative D call TRBD2 (5 bases). This CDR3 spans 14 amino acids. V dropped 4 bases and J dropped 4 bases, with 12 bases sitting between them. Germline V gives CDR1 SGHTA, CDR2 FQGTGA. The CDR3 region has the DNA TGTGCCAGCAGCTCGGCCGGGGAAGCAGATACGCAGTATTTT. Amino acids: CASSSAGEADTQYF.

The chain joins TRBV9 to TRBJ2-5; D gene unclear. The CDR3 spans 15 residues. The V gene's germline CDR1 is SGDLS and CDR2 YYNGEE. The V gene lost 0 bases and the J gene lost 4 bases, with 13 bases spanning the gap. The CDR3 loop reads CASSVGEGIGETQYF. CDR3 nucleotide sequence: TGTGCCAGCAGCGTAGGGGAAGGGATAGGAGAGACCCAGTACTTC. Using reference TRBV9 and TRBJ2-5 for the parts outside the CDR3, the full variable domain is DSGVTQTPKHLITATGQRVTLRCSPRSGDLSVYWYQQSLDQGLQFLIQYYNGEERAKGNILERFSAQQFPDLHSELNLSSLELGDSALYFCASSVGEGIGETQYFGPGTRLLVL.

The chain uses TRBV2 and TRBJ2-3; D is perhaps TRBD2 (6 bases). Per the germline V gene, CDR1 is SNHLY and CDR2 is FYNNEI. V lost 8 bases and J lost 2, with 11 bases in between. The length of the CDR3 is 13 residues. CDR3 sequence: CASQGLFTDTQYF. The CDR3 DNA reads as TGTGCCAGCCAGGGACTGTTCACAGATACGCAGTATTTT.

This clonotype came up a few times. The rearrangement links TRBV7-2 to TRBJ2-5, with TRBD2 matching over 14 bases. CDR3 size: 16 residues. Germline-derived CDR1 and CDR2 are SGHTA and FQGNSA. V dropped 4 bases and J dropped 2; count of bases not matched to a gene: 3. The CDR3 region is CASSSGLAGAQETQYF. CDR3 nucleotide sequence: TGTGCCAGCAGCTCGGGACTAGCGGGAGCGCAAGAGACCCAGTACTTC.

For the CDR3, the DNA is TGTGCCAGCAGCTTTAGGGCAGGGGATAGGGAAGCTTTCTTT. It yields the protein CASSFRAGDREAFF. This chain connects TRBV7-2 to TRBJ1-1; maybe TRBD1 (6 bases). CDR3 length: 14 residues. The V gene's germline CDR1 is SGHTA and CDR2 FQGNSA. Trimming removed 3 bases from V and 8 bases from J, with 16 bases in between.

The V and J genes are TRBV10-3 and TRBJ2-1, with 9 bases that match TRBD2. The J segment lost 6 bases and the V segment lost 6 bases, leaving 6 bases of the junction unmatched. The CDR3 has 14 residues. Germline values: CDR1 ENHRY, CDR2 SYGVKD. CDR3: CAISGLAPLNEQFF. CDR3 DNA: TGTGCCATCAGCGGACTAGCGCCCCTCAATGAGCAGTTCTTC.

V gene TRBV29-1 combines with J gene TRBJ2-5; the D call may be TRBD1 or TRBD2 (5 bases each). Per the germline V gene, CDR1 is SQVTM and CDR2 is ANQGSEA. V was pared by 2 bases and J by 7 bases, with 11 bases between. The CDR3 runs 12 residues. The CDR3 loop is CSVEQSGGTQYF. CDR3 nucleotides: TGCAGCGTTGAACAGAGTGGGGGGACCCAGTACTTC.

As concerns this clonotype: This may come from a read error, since a much larger clone is one base off. This rearrangement joins TRBV4-3 to TRBJ2-5; TRBD2 matches at 11 bases. This CDR3 region has 15 residues. Germline lookup yields CDR1 LGHNA and CDR2 YSLEER. V was pared by 2 bases and J by 11 bases, with 10 bases of the junction left unmatched. The CDR3 region is CASSQTSGSSYVQYF. The CDR3 bases are TGCGCCAGCAGCCAAACTAGCGGGAGCTCCTACGTGCAGTACTTC.

This chain links TRBV4-1 with TRBJ1-1; D not resolved. There are 14 residues in the CDR3. The V gene lost 1 base and the J gene lost 0 bases, with 6 bases spanning the gap. Germline CDR1 MGHRA, CDR2 YSYEKL. CDR3 DNA sequence: TGCGCCAGCAGCCAAGGACGTTTGAACACTGAAGCTTTCTTT. This encodes CASSQGRLNTEAFF.

V is TRBV5-1 and J is TRBJ2-1; D possibly corresponds to TRBD2 (6 bases). The CDR3 extends over 14 amino acids. CDR1 is SGHRS, CDR2 YFSETQ, per germline. Trimming cost V 0 bases and J 8 bases, with 12 bases left between them. CDR3 residues: CASSLAWRGDEQFF. In DNA, the CDR3 is TGCGCCAGCAGCTTGGCCTGGCGGGGCGATGAGCAGTTCTTC.

The V call is TRBV6-5, the J call TRBJ2-7; the match to TRBD1 covers 10 bases. V was pared by 7 bases and J by 1 base, with 4 bases of the junction left unmatched. This CDR3 has 14 amino acids. Per germline, CDR1 MNHEY and CDR2 SVGAGI. CDR3 DNA sequence: TGTGCCAGCACCCGGGACAGGGGATCCTACGAGCAGTACTTC. Translating gives CASTRDRGSYEQYF.

This clonotype was observed a few times. CDR3 DNA sequence: TGCGCCAGCAGCTTGACCGGACAGGGGGGAGATACGCAGTATTTT. Its translation is CASSLTGQGGDTQYF. The chain has TRBV5-1 and TRBJ2-3, with 10 bases identical to TRBD1. The CDR3 is made up of 15 amino acids. V lost 1 base and J lost 5; bases outside the gene matches: 4. Per the germline V gene, CDR1 is SGHRS and CDR2 is YFSETQ.

This chain connects TRBV12-3 or TRBV12-4 to TRBJ1-3, with 10 bases identical to TRBD1. The CDR3 loop spans 16 amino acids. The V segment lost 7 bases and the J segment 4 bases; nucleotides outside the gene matches: 10. Here the CDR3 reads CASNGQGERTGNTIYF. The CDR3 region has the DNA TGTGCCAGCAATGGACAGGGGGAAAGAACCGGAAACACCATATATTTT.

The J gene is TRBJ2-1, the V gene TRBV5-5; the match to TRBD2 covers 8 bases. Trimming took 0 bases from V and 9 from J; bases not matched to a gene: 5. Per germline, CDR1 SGHKS and CDR2 YYEKEE (reference sequence). The CDR3 sequence is 14 residues long. The CDR3 nucleotides read TGTGCCAGCAGCTTGGGGACTAGCCGGGTTGAGCAGTTCTTC. Translation gives CASSLGTSRVEQFF.

The chain employs TRBV5-1 and TRBJ2-4; 10 bases are shared with TRBD2. The end of the DNA aligns better with TRBJ2-5, so the J call may be wrong. The CDR3 consists of 16 residues. The V gene's germline CDR1 is SGHRS and CDR2 YFSETQ. CDR3 sequence reads: CASSFTSSGGQETQYF. Written as DNA, the CDR3 is TGCGCCAGCAGCTTCACCTCTAGCGGGGGACAAGAGACCCAGTACTTC.

The rearrangement joins TRBV20-1 to TRBJ1-4; 7 bases fit TRBD1. J lost 8 bases, V lost 5 bases, and 8 bases had no gene match. Germline CDR1 reads DFQATT; CDR2 reads SNEGSKA (reference sequence). The CDR3 has 13 amino acids. This CDR3 reads CSARDSQVEKLFF. The CDR3 bases are TGCAGTGCTCGGGACAGCCAGGTCGAAAAACTGTTTTTT.

This clonotype was picked up a small number of times. The CDR3 coding sequence is TGTGCCAGCAGCGCTACGCCAGGGTACGAGCAGTACTTC. Protein: CASSATPGYEQYF. This chain links TRBV7-2 with TRBJ2-7; maybe TRBD1 (5 bases). V was cut by 5 bases and J by 4 bases, with 12 bases left in between. Germline CDR1 is SGHTA and CDR2 is FQGNSA. This CDR3 comprises 13 residues.

The chain employs TRBV15 and TRBJ1-5; D possibly corresponds to TRBD1 (5 bases). There are 15 residues in the CDR3. Germline lookup yields CDR1 LNHNV and CDR2 YYDKDF (reference sequence). Deletions cut 0 bases from V and 1 base from J, with 7 bases between. CDR3 loop: CATSRDGGSNQPQHF. In nucleotides, the CDR3 is TGTGCCACCAGCAGAGACGGGGGGAGCAATCAGCCCCAGCATTTT. Based on the CDR3 plus reference TRBV15 and TRBJ1-5, the full variable domain is DAMVIQNPRYQVTQFGKPVTLSCSQTLNHNVMYWYQQKSSQAPKLLFHYYDKDFNNEADTPDNFQSRRPNTSFCFLDIRSPGLGDTAMYLCATSRDGGSNQPQHFGDGTRLSIL.

This clonotype was seen once. This chain connects TRBV20-1 to TRBJ2-1; 9 bases fit TRBD2. This CDR3 has 15 amino acids. Germline V lookup: CDR1 DFQATT, CDR2 SNEGSKA (reference sequence). V dropped 6 bases and J dropped 8; count of bases not matched to a gene: 14. CDR3 in DNA: TGCAGTGCCCGCGGGGGGGGACCTCAGGACCATGAGCAGTTCTTC. Protein: CSARGGGPQDHEQFF.

The rearrangement links TRBV28 to TRBJ2-7; D remains ambiguous. The CDR3 is made up of 16 amino acids. Deletions cut 2 bases from V and 2 bases from J, with 16 bases between. Germline lookup yields CDR1 MDHEN and CDR2 SYDVKM. This CDR3 is CASSLIGYSLTYEQYF. CDR3 sequence (DNA): TGTGCCAGCAGTTTAATCGGCTACTCCCTAACCTACGAGCAGTACTTC.

This clonotype was detected a few times. The chain uses TRBV20-1 and TRBJ2-1; 16 nucleotides line up with TRBD2. This CDR3 is built from 19 residues. CDR1 and CDR2 from the germline V gene are DFQATT and SNEGSKA (reference sequence). V was clipped by 3 bases and J by 5 bases; unmatched bases: 13. The DNA for the CDR3 is TGCAGTGCTAGGCTCTCCCCGGGACTAGCGGGAGGGCTCCACAATGAGCAGTTCTTC. Translated: CSARLSPGLAGGLHNEQFF.

The chain links TRBV12-3 or TRBV12-4 to TRBJ2-3; 7 nucleotides match TRBD2. The J segment lost 2 bases and the V segment lost 3 bases, leaving 5 bases of the junction unmatched. The CDR3 runs 15 residues. As DNA, the CDR3 is TGTGCCAGCAGTTTGGGGGACTACCTCACAGATACGCAGTATTTT. It specifies CASSLGDYLTDTQYF.

The chain combines TRBV10-3 with TRBJ2-4; D gene uncertain. The J call is doubtful: the DNA matches TRBJ2-7 better. Germline V gene lookup returns CDR1 ENHRY and CDR2 SYGVKD. The CDR3 sequence is 11 residues long. The chain's CDR3 is CAISERDEQYF. The CDR3 DNA is TGTGCCATCAGTGAGAGGGACGAGCAGTACTTC.